Sequencing of this T cell receptor (beta chain) was carried out in a study of graft-versus-host responses after intestinal transplantation. As for the study in general: The whole recipient group had anti-thymocyte globulin induction followed by tacrolimus and steroids for about three years.

This clone was observed a single time. Its specificity is not known. This CDR3 has 14 amino acids. V dropped 4 bases and J dropped 5 bases, with 15 bases sitting between them. Germline CDR1 is SGHRS and CDR2 is YFSETQ. The data were produced by immunoSEQ multiplex PCR, yet TCRdb's version contains in-frame clones alone and is incomplete. The sample records 90,000 to 120,000 clones, roughly 87% being singletons. Material: unstimulated CD4+ T cells sorted from spleen or lymph node cells, obtained before transplant. This chain joins TRBV5-1 and TRBJ1-1; D remains unclear. The TCR originated in a human donor who was the organ donor for an intestinal transplant. This chain's CDR3 is CASSASDKGTEAFF. The CDR3 DNA reads TGCGCCAGCAGCGCCTCAGATAAGGGTACTGAAGCTTTCTTT.